Below are 26 T cell receptor beta chains sequenced from a single sample in a study of blood T cells in healthy people across ages. A second PCR of 7 to 11 cycles used a sample-barcoded 5' primer and a J-beta primer mix. Each CDR3 protein is one row after TCRdb ran MiXCR on the 5' RACE reads. Of about 690,000 distinct CDR3 sequences in the sample, around 38% are singletons; the top ten hold about 32%. Sequenced input: blood. These receptor sequences come from a man aged 80 or over in good health.

As regards this clonotype: The junction shows a germline mismatch at one end, possibly a read error. The chain uses TRBV6-2 or TRBV6-3 and TRBJ2-7, with D perhaps matching TRBD2 (6 bases). The CDR3 loop spans 14 amino acids. CDR1 and CDR2 (germline): MNHEY, SVGEGT. This chain's CDR3 is CVSSFRTNSYEQYF. CDR3 in DNA: TGTGTCAGCAGTTTCCGGACTAATTCCTACGAGCAGTACTTC.

This clonotype was detected a few times. This rearrangement joins TRBV30 to TRBJ2-5; unclear D gene. In germline, CDR1 is GTSNPN, CDR2 SVGIG (reference sequence). The V gene lost 5 bases and the J gene lost 5 bases, with 18 bases spanning the gap. The CDR3 sequence is 14 residues long. The CDR3 loop is CAWGKGPGRETQYF. DNA of the CDR3: TGTGCCTGGGGGAAGGGCCCCGGAAGGGAGACCCAGTACTTC.

This clonotype was seen only a few times. The CDR3 region is CASSSTGAESYNSPLHF. For the CDR3, the DNA is TGTGCCAGCAGTTCGACAGGCGCCGAGTCCTATAATTCACCCCTCCACTTT. The rearrangement links TRBV27 to TRBJ1-6, with D possibly TRBD1 on 6 matching bases. The CDR3 covers 17 residues. Trimming took 4 bases from V and 1 from J, leaving 14 bases between them. Germline CDR1 is MNHEY and CDR2 is SMNVEV (reference sequence).

This sequence joins TRBV18 and TRBJ2-7, with D possibly TRBD2 on 5 matching bases. The CDR3 contains 15 residues. Trimming stripped 3 bases from V and 0 bases from J, with 12 bases between. Germline V gives CDR1 KGHSH, CDR2 LQKENI. In DNA form, the CDR3 reads TGTGCCAGCTCACCTTGGGAGCAACCCTCCTACGAGCAGTACTTC. Its protein product is CASSPWEQPSYEQYF. The entire variable domain, with the rest obtained from reference TRBV18 and TRBJ2-7, is as follows: NAGVMQNPRHLVRRRGQEARLRCSPMKGHSHVYWYRQLPEEGLKFMVYLQKENIIDESGMPKERFSAEFPKEGPSILRIQQVVRGDSAAYFCASSPWEQPSYEQYFGPGTRLTVT.

The chain combines TRBV20-1 with TRBJ1-4; D might be TRBD1 (5 bases). Germline values: CDR1 DFQATT, CDR2 SNEGSKA (reference sequence). Trimming took off 1 base at V and 9 bases at J, with 15 bases between the two ends. This CDR3 comprises 14 residues. CDR3 sequence reads: CSARAGGGGKKLFF. The CDR3 DNA follows: TGCAGTGCTAGAGCCGGGGGGGGAGGAAAAAAACTGTTTTTT.

This rearrangement joins TRBV28 to TRBJ2-5; the D gene is possibly TRBD2 (5 bases). Trimming stripped 7 bases from V and 11 bases from J, with 23 bases between. This CDR3 comprises 14 residues. The germline V gene has CDR1 MDHEN and CDR2 SYDVKM. The CDR3 nucleotides read TGTGCCAGCACCCTAGGGAATTACTACGGGGAGCAGTACTTC. It encodes CASTLGNYYGEQYF.

This clonotype turned up a few times. The rearrangement links TRBV5-1 to TRBJ2-3; D not resolved. Deletions cut 0 bases from V and 5 bases from J, with 7 bases between. This CDR3 has 13 residues. CDR1 and CDR2 (germline): SGHRS, YFSETQ. The CDR3 DNA is TGCGCCAGCAGCTTGGTACCGGTAGATACGCAGTATTTT. This sequence encodes CASSLVPVDTQYF.

This clonotype was observed a handful of times. This chain joins TRBV6-1 and TRBJ1-2, with 7 bases matching TRBD1. Per germline, CDR1 MNHNS and CDR2 SASEGT. This CDR3 has 16 residues. J gave up 5 bases and V 10 bases, and 19 bases lay outside the gene matches. The CDR3 nucleotides read TGTGCCACCCTTGGGACAGAACAACTCGTAGGATATGGCTACACCTTC. Its translation is CATLGTEQLVGYGYTF.

This clonotype was found a few times. This chain connects TRBV6-1 to TRBJ2-1; D not certain. The CDR3 consists of 12 residues. V was cut by 0 bases and J by 13 bases, with 10 bases left in between. CDR1 MNHNS and CDR2 SASEGT come from the germline V gene. Here the CDR3 DNA reads TGTGCCAGCAGTGAAGCTCTTGGGATCCAGTTCTTC. Its protein product is CASSEALGIQFF.

V usage is TRBV24-1 and J usage is TRBJ2-3, with 7 bases matching TRBD2. Germline assignment: CDR1 KGHDR and CDR2 SFDVKD. Trimming at V came to 4 bases and at J to 4 bases, leaving 13 bases not matched to a gene. CDR3 length: 17 residues. CDR3 DNA sequence: TGTGCCACCAGTGAATCTAAGCGGGGCCTCAGCGCAGATACGCAGTATTTT. Translated: CATSESKRGLSADTQYF.

This clonotype was counted a few times. The rearrangement uses TRBV7-9 and TRBJ2-1; 8 bases align to TRBD2. The CDR3 totals 16 residues. Germline CDR1 reads SEHNR; CDR2 reads FQNEAQ (reference sequence). Trimming removed 5 bases from V and 7 bases from J; junction bases left unmatched: 13. The CDR3 DNA is TGTGCCAGCAGCCCAACCGGGACTAGATCCTCTAATGAGCAGTTCTTC. Protein: CASSPTGTRSSNEQFF. Filled out from reference TRBV7-9 and TRBJ2-1, the complete variable domain reads DTGVSQNPRHKITKRGQNVTFRCDPISEHNRLYWYRQTLGQGPEFLTYFQNEAQLEKSRLLSDRFSAERPKGSFSTLEIQRTEQGDSAMYLCASSPTGTRSSNEQFFGPGTRLTVL.

The chain joins TRBV12-3 or TRBV12-4 to TRBJ2-7; the match to TRBD2 covers 7 bases. The J call may be incorrect, as the DNA end agrees better with TRBJ2-5. CDR3 length: 15 residues. DNA of the CDR3: TGTGCCAGCAGACCCCCCGGCGGGAGCTCAGAGACCCAGTACTTC. Its translation is CASRPPGGSSETQYF.

This clonotype has a handful of counts. The V gene is TRBV14, the J gene TRBJ2-1; 7 nucleotides match TRBD1. This CDR3 is 16 amino acids long. The junction had 10 bases not matched to a gene; V was cut back by 4 bases and J by 4 bases. Germline CDR1 is SGHDN and CDR2 is FVKESK. CDR3 region: CASSPRRQGPYNEQFF. The CDR3 DNA sequence: TGTGCCAGCAGCCCCCGGCGACAGGGACCTTACAATGAGCAGTTCTTC. Combining the CDR3 with reference TRBV14 and TRBJ2-1 gives the whole variable domain EAGVTQFPSHSVIEKGQTVTLRCDPISGHDNLYWYRRVMGKEIKFLLHFVKESKQDESGMPNNRFLAERTGGTYSTLKVQPAELEDSGVYFCASSPRRQGPYNEQFFGPGTRLTVL.

The chain carries TRBV6-2 or TRBV6-3 and TRBJ1-4, with TRBD1 matching over 7 bases. V was pared by 7 bases and J by 4 bases, with 12 bases of the junction left unmatched. In germline, CDR1 is MNHEY, CDR2 SVGEGT. The CDR3 extends over 16 amino acids. The CDR3: CASMSSRDSFNEKLFF. The CDR3 nucleotides are TGTGCCAGCATGTCAAGCCGGGACAGCTTTAATGAAAAACTGTTTTTT.

This sequence joins TRBV27 and TRBJ2-6; TRBD1 matches at 9 bases. Per germline, CDR1 MNHEY and CDR2 SMNVEV (reference sequence). Trimming cost V 6 bases and J 3 bases; bases outside gene matches: 3. This CDR3 contains 15 residues. The CDR3 region has the DNA TGTGCCAGCAGACAGGGGGCTGGTGGGGCCAACGTCCTGACTTTC. Its translation is CASRQGAGGANVLTF.

V and J are TRBV29-1 and TRBJ2-3; weak D call: TRBD2 (5 bases). This CDR3 contains 19 residues. Germline CDR1 is SQVTM and CDR2 is ANQGSEA. V was cut by 0 bases and J by 0 bases, with 22 bases left in between. The DNA of the CDR3 is TGCAGCGTTGAAGATCGTGCACTAGGGCCACGGGGTAGCACAGATACGCAGTATTTT. This encodes CSVEDRALGPRGSTDTQYF.

In the case of this clonotype: A much larger clonotype is one base distant, so this may be a read error. The V call is TRBV7-8, the J call TRBJ2-7, with D unresolved. The CDR3 runs 13 residues. The ends were cut back, 1 base at V and 7 bases at J, with 11 bases in the middle. Germline loops: CDR1 SGHVS, CDR2 FQNEAQ. The CDR3 nucleotides are TGTGCCAGCAGCTTAGAACAGTACAATGAGCAGTACTTC. This encodes CASSLEQYNEQYF.

This clonotype was counted only a few times. The chain couples TRBV20-1 to TRBJ2-7; D remains ambiguous. The CDR3 covers 11 residues. V was shortened by 3 bases and J by 3 bases, with 6 bases between the two germline ends. In germline, CDR1 is DFQATT, CDR2 SNEGSKA (reference sequence). CDR3 region: CSARVYYEQYF. CDR3 nucleotides: TGCAGTGCTAGGGTCTACTACGAGCAGTACTTC.

This clonotype showed up just a few times. The CDR3: CASRFLTGVNEQFF. The CDR3 nucleotides are TGTGCCAGCAGGTTCCTTACAGGGGTCAATGAGCAGTTCTTC. This rearrangement joins TRBV11-1 to TRBJ2-1; 7 bases agree with TRBD1. Germline CDR1 is SGHAT and CDR2 is FQDESV (reference sequence). The V gene end was trimmed by 6 bases and the J gene end by 6 bases; junction bases not matched to a gene: 8. CDR3 size: 14 residues. Full variable domain (remainder filled in from reference TRBV11-1 and TRBJ2-1): EAEVAQSPRYKITEKSQAVAFWCDPISGHATLYWYRQILGQGPELLVQFQDESVVDDSQLPKDRFSAERLKGVDSTLKIQPAELGDSAMYLCASRFLTGVNEQFFGPGTRLTVL.

As for this clonotype: Compared with germline, one end of the junction differs, possibly owing to a read error. V gene TRBV6-6 combines with J gene TRBJ2-1; possible D gene TRBD2, 6 bases. Germline V gene lookup returns CDR1 MNHNY and CDR2 SVGAGI (reference sequence). The CDR3 is 15 amino acids. The CDR3 here is CASRTRWGVYKEQFF. CDR3 coding DNA: TGTGCCAGCCGGACTCGTTGGGGGGTCTACAAGGAGCAGTTCTTC.

The chain carries TRBV7-2 and TRBJ1-6, with a tentative D call TRBD1 (6 bases). V lost 6 bases and J 7 bases, leaving 19 bases between the germline ends. The CDR3 spans 16 residues. Germline CDR1 and CDR2: SGHTA and FQGNSA. This CDR3 is CASSNDSGGPNSPLHF. CDR3 DNA sequence: TGTGCCAGCAGTAATGACTCGGGGGGCCCAAATTCACCCCTCCACTTT.

The V gene is TRBV6-5, the J gene TRBJ1-5; the match to TRBD1 covers 11 bases. CDR1 and CDR2 (germline): MNHEY, SVGAGI. The CDR3 length is 15 residues. V dropped 6 bases and J dropped 5; count of bases not matched to a gene: 6. CDR3 sequence (DNA): TGTGCCAGCAGCCCTGGACAGGGGGCTTATCAGCCCCAGCATTTT. It translates to CASSPGQGAYQPQHF.

A word on this clonotype: A much larger clone sits a single nucleotide away, making a read error possible. V and J are TRBV6-6 and TRBJ1-6; TRBD1 aligns across 7 bases. Per the germline V gene, CDR1 is MNHNY and CDR2 is SVGAGI (reference sequence). There are 15 residues in the CDR3. The CDR3 spells CASSSDYRGNSPPHF. DNA for the CDR3: TGTGCCAGCAGTTCCGACTACAGGGGCAATTCACCCCCCCACTTT.

V usage is TRBV25-1 and J usage is TRBJ1-4; D perhaps matches TRBD1 (6 bases). The ends were cut back, 4 bases at V and 8 bases at J, with 20 bases in the middle. From germline, CDR1 is MGHDK and CDR2 SYGVNS. This CDR3 has 16 residues. The CDR3 region is CASSGFLGGREEKLFF. The CDR3 coding sequence is TGTGCCAGCAGTGGATTCTTGGGGGGGCGCGAGGAAAAACTGTTTTTT.

The chain couples TRBV20-1 to TRBJ2-7, with 8 bases identical to TRBD2. The CDR3 loop spans 14 amino acids. The J segment lost 0 bases and the V segment lost 3 bases, leaving 4 bases of the junction unmatched. Per germline, CDR1 DFQATT and CDR2 SNEGSKA (reference sequence). The CDR3 DNA is TGCAGTGCTAGCACGGGAGGGTCCTCCTACGAGCAGTACTTC. Its translation is CSASTGGSSYEQYF.

This clonotype was seen more than once but under ten times. This chain uses TRBV6-5 with TRBJ2-5, with a possible D match to TRBD2 (7 bases). The J call may be in error: the DNA end matches TRBJ2-7 better. Looked up from germline, CDR1 is MNHEY and CDR2 is SVGAGI. The CDR3 loop spans 15 amino acids. CDR3 loop: CASSSFSGGGYEQYF. CDR3 sequence (DNA): TGTGCCAGCAGTTCCTTCTCGGGGGGCGGGTACGAGCAGTACTTC.